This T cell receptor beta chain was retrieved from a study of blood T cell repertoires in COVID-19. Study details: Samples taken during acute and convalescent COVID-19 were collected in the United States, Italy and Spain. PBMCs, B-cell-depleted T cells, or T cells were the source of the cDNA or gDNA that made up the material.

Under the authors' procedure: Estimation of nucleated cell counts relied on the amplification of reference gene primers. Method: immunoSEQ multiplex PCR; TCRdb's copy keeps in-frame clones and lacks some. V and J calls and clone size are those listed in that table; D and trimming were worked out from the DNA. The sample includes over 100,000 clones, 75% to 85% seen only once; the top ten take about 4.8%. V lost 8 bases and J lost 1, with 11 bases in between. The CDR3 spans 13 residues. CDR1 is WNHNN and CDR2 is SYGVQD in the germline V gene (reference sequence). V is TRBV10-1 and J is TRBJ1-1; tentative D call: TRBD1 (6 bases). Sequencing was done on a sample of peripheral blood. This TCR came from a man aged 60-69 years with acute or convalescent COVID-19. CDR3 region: CASQGQQNTEAFF. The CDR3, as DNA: TGCGCCAGCCAAGGACAGCAGAACACTGAAGCTTTCTTT.